The rows below give T cell receptor beta chains drawn from one sample of a study of blood T cell repertoires in COVID-19. Generated by immunoSEQ multiplex PCR, the TCRdb table keeps only in-frame clones and is missing some. The repertoire holds roughly 260,000 clones, around four fifths seen once, with 3.6% in the top ten. Material for sequencing was PBMCs or T cells enriched from blood (not recorded which). Receptors were obtained from a woman between 40 and 55 years old who had been exposed to COVID-19. CDR3s include the opening cysteine and the closing phenylalanine or tryptophan. A D gene is named only where the DNA matches it firmly. For some rows the clone size is stated as once, few or many, or as a class when expanded; others skip it.

J gene | clone size | D gene | CDR3 length | V gene | CDR3 DNA | CDR3 protein
TRBJ2-1 | - | - | 12 | TRBV10-3 | TGTGCCATCAGTGACAGGGCGGATGAGCAGTTCTTC | CAISDRADEQFF
TRBJ2-1 | - | TRBD2 | 17 | TRBV7-3 | TGTGCCAGCAGCTTAATCCCCCTCGGCGGGGGGGCTGGAGAGCAGTTCTTC | CASSLIPLGGGAGEQFF
TRBJ2-3 | - | TRBD2 | 17 | TRBV11-2 | TGTGCCAGCAGCCCGGGGACTTCCCCTGGGGGGGCAGATACGCAGTATTTT | CASSPGTSPGGADTQYF
TRBJ1-1 | - | - | 13 | TRBV27 | TGTGCCAGCAGTTTCTCGGGGGACACTGAAGCTTTCTTT | CASSFSGDTEAFF
TRBJ1-2 | once | TRBD1 | 16 | TRBV18 | TGTGCCAGCTCAACAACTCCCCCGGGGGACAGGGGGCATGTCACCTTC | CASSTTPPGDRGHVTF
TRBJ1-1 | - | TRBD1 | 16 | TRBV12-5 | TGTGCTAGTGGTTTGGTCACAGGGGGAGCGAACACTGAAGCTTTCTTT | CASGLVTGGANTEAFF
TRBJ1-6 | - | - | 14 | TRBV18 | TGTGCCAGCTCACCCGAAGCCTTTAATTCACCCCTCCACTTT | CASSPEAFNSPLHF
TRBJ2-4 | - | TRBD2 | 16 | TRBV10-3 | TGTGCCATCAGTGAGTCTGGTAGCGGGGGGGTTAACATTCAGTACTTC | CAISESGSGGVNIQYF
TRBJ1-1 | - | - | 15 | TRBV4-2 | TGTGCCAGCAGCCAAGCATTCCAGGGGAACACTGAAGCTTTCTTT | CASSQAFQGNTEAFF
TRBJ1-5 | - | - | 11 | TRBV20-1 | TGCAGTGCTAGAGAATACGGGCCCCAGCATTTT | CSAREYGPQHF
TRBJ1-2 | - | - | 14 | TRBV27 | TGTGCCAGCAGTTTCGGGCAGGGTAACTATGGCTACACCTTC | CASSFGQGNYGYTF
TRBJ2-2 | - | - | 14 | TRBV10-3 | TGTGCCATCAGTGTCAGGGGACCCACCGGGGAGCTGTTTTTT | CAISVRGPTGELFF
TRBJ1-2 | - | - | 14 | TRBV24-1 | TGTGCCACCAGTGACGGCGGAAGGAACTATGGCTACACCTTC | CATSDGGRNYGYTF
TRBJ2-5 | - | TRBD2 | 14 | TRBV5-1 | TGCGCCAGCAGCGTCAGCGGGATCGGGGAGACCCAGTACTTC | CASSVSGIGETQYF
TRBJ2-3 | - | - | 14 | TRBV18 | TGTGCCAGCTCACCACCTCTAGCTTCAGATACGCAGTATTTT | CASSPPLASDTQYF
TRBJ1-1 | - | TRBD1 | 15 | TRBV7-2 | TGTGCCAGCAGCTTTGATTCGACAGGGGCAGGGTCGGCTTTCTTT | CASSFDSTGAGSAFF
TRBJ1-2 | - | - | 13 | TRBV28 | TGTGCCAGCAGTTTCCGAGGGAACTATGGCTACACCTTC | CASSFRGNYGYTF
TRBJ2-5 | few | TRBD2 | 16 | TRBV28 | TGTGCCAGCAGTTCCCCGACTAGCGGGGGGGCGGGGACCCAGTACTTC | CASSSPTSGGAGTQYF
TRBJ2-7 | - | TRBD1 | 14 | TRBV5-1 | TGCGCCAGCAGCTTGGGACAGGGGACCCTCGAGCAGTACTTC | CASSLGQGTLEQYF
TRBJ2-7 | once | - | 14 | TRBV5-6 | TGTGCCAGCAGCTTCTCCCGGACAGATTACGAGCAGTACTTC | CASSFSRTDYEQYF
TRBJ1-1 | once | TRBD1 | 14 | TRBV5-8 | TGTGCCAGCAGCGCGGACAGGGGAAGGGCAGAAGCTTTCTTT | CASSADRGRAEAFF
TRBJ1-2 | - | TRBD1 | 13 | TRBV29-1 | TGCAGCGTTGACGGGGCAGGGGGCATTGGCTACACCTTC | CSVDGAGGIGYTF
TRBJ1-6 | - | - | 13 | TRBV10-3 | TGTGCCATCACGGCAGGGGTGGGTTCACCCCTCCACTTT | CAITAGVGSPLHF
TRBJ2-3 | - | - | 13 | TRBV6-4 | TGTGCCAGCAGTACAGGAGAGACAGATACGCAGTATTTT | CASSTGETDTQYF
TRBJ1-3 | - | - | 15 | TRBV5-4 | TGTGCCAGCAGCTTGGGTCCTTACTCTGGAAACACCATATATTTT | CASSLGPYSGNTIYF
TRBJ1-3 | - | TRBD1 | 15 | TRBV5-6 | TGTGCCAGCAGCGGGGACAGGGGAGCTGGAAACACCATATATTTT | CASSGDRGAGNTIYF
TRBJ2-2 | - | TRBD1 | 18 | TRBV3-1/TRBV3-2 | TGTGCCAGCAGCCAAGTGGGACAGGGGGCGACGAACACCGGGGAGCTGTTTTTT | CASSQVGQGATNTGELFF
TRBJ1-2 | - | - | 16 | TRBV6-1 | TGTGCCAGCAGTGAAGCCGCCTCCGCAGAAGACTATGGCTACACCTTC | CASSEAASAEDYGYTF
TRBJ2-5 | - | - | 13 | TRBV2 | TGTGCCAGCAGGGACAGTGCTCAAGAGACCCAGTACTTC | CASRDSAQETQYF
TRBJ2-1 | - | - | 15 | TRBV11-1 | TGTGCCAGCAGCCGGGAGCGGAGCTCCTACAATGAGCAGTTCTTC | CASSRERSSYNEQFF
TRBJ2-5 | once | TRBD1 | 13 | TRBV28 | TGTGCCAGCAGTACAGGGGGCGGAGAGACCCAGTACTTC | CASSTGGGETQYF
TRBJ1-6 | once | - | 14 | TRBV9 | TGTGCCAGCAGCGTATGGACATCAAATTCACCCCTCCACTTT | CASSVWTSNSPLHF
TRBJ1-5 | - | - | 14 | TRBV4-2 | TGTGCCAGCAGCCAAGATAGGAGGGAGAAGCCCCAGCATTTT | CASSQDRREKPQHF
TRBJ2-1 | - | TRBD1 | 15 | TRBV15 | TGTGCCACCAGCAGAGATCGGGACAGTTTCTTTGAGCAGTTCTTC | CATSRDRDSFFEQFF
TRBJ2-3 | once | - | 15 | TRBV7-3 | TGTGCCAGCAGTCAATATTTGGGCGGGGCAGATACGCAGTATTTT | CASSQYLGGADTQYF
TRBJ2-7 | - | TRBD1 | 17 | TRBV27 | TGTGCCAGCAGCTTCATGGGACAGGGAATACTTCTGTACGAGCAGTACTTC | CASSFMGQGILLYEQYF
TRBJ1-1 | - | - | 15 | TRBV6-5 | TGTGCCAGCAGTTACTCGAGTCAGGGGATCCCTGAAGCTTTCTTT | CASSYSSQGIPEAFF
TRBJ1-5 | - | - | 12 | TRBV27 | TGTGCCAGCAGTTCCGGAGGGCAGCCCCAGCATTTT | CASSSGGQPQHF
TRBJ1-1 | many | - | 14 | TRBV6-5 | TGTGCCAGCAGAAAACAGGGCATGAACACTGAAGCTTTCTTT | CASRKQGMNTEAFF
TRBJ1-4 | few | TRBD1 | 16 | TRBV18 | TGTGCCAGCTCACCAGGAGGGACAGCCCTTAATGAAAAACTGTTTTTT | CASSPGGTALNEKLFF
TRBJ2-1 | - | - | 14 | TRBV5-4 | TGTGCCAGCCGCAGAGTTGGAGAGGACAATGAGCAGTTCTTC | CASRRVGEDNEQFF
TRBJ2-5 | once | TRBD2 | 15 | TRBV7-3 | TGTGCCAGCAGCTCTATAGCGGGGGGCCAAGAGACCCAGTACTTC | CASSSIAGGQETQYF
TRBJ1-1 | - | - | 13 | TRBV12-5 | TGTGCTAGTGGCTTGCCAGGGGTCACTGAAGCTTTCTTT | CASGLPGVTEAFF
TRBJ1-1 | - | - | 13 | TRBV27 | TGTGCCAGCAGTAAAGGGGGATCGATTGAAGCTTTCTTT | CASSKGGSIEAFF
TRBJ2-7 | few | TRBD1 | 15 | TRBV3-1/TRBV3-2 | TGTGCCAGCAGCCCCCGACAGGGGGGCTCCTACGAGCAGTACTTC | CASSPRQGGSYEQYF
TRBJ2-7 | - | TRBD1 | 15 | TRBV7-9 | TGTGCCAGCAGCTTAGGAGGGGGCCCAACCTACGAGCAGTACTTC | CASSLGGGPTYEQYF
TRBJ2-1 | - | TRBD1 | 13 | TRBV2 | TGTGCCAGCAGTGACGATGGACAGGATGAGCAGTTCTTC | CASSDDGQDEQFF
TRBJ2-6 | - | TRBD2 | 17 | TRBV10-3 | TGTGCCATCAGTGCCCATCCGGGGGGATCTGGGGCCAACGTCCTGACTTTC | CAISAHPGGSGANVLTF